One and the same sample provided the 16 T cell receptor beta chains below, sequenced in a study of blood T cell repertoires in COVID-19. TCRdb's copy holds only in-frame clones and misses some; the assay was immunoSEQ multiplex PCR. The sample includes around 83,000 clones, 80% to 90% seen only once; the top ten take 27%. Sequenced: peripheral blood. These receptors originate from a man between 50 and 59 years old with active or convalescent COVID-19.

This clone was recorded a few times. CDR3 region: CASSQDSYHSYEQYF. The CDR3 DNA reads TGTGCCAGCAGCCAGGACAGCTACCACTCCTACGAGCAGTACTTC. The V gene is TRBV11-2, the J gene TRBJ2-7; tentatively, D is TRBD1 (6 bases). Looked up from germline, CDR1 is SGHAT and CDR2 is FQNNGV. V was trimmed by 5 bases and J by 0 bases, leaving 14 bases between them. The CDR3 totals 15 residues. Together with reference TRBV11-2 and TRBJ2-7, the CDR3 gives the full variable domain: EAGVAQSPRYKIIEKRQSVAFWCNPISGHATLYWYQQILGQGPKLLIQFQNNGVVDDSQLPKDRFSAERLKGVDSTLKIQPAKLEDSAVYLCASSQDSYHSYEQYFGPGTRLTVT.

This rearrangement joins TRBV12-2 to TRBJ2-7; the table's D call, TRBD2, has no DNA check behind it. TRBV12-2 is a pseudogene locus. The CDR3 covers 15 residues. The CDR3 nucleotides read TGTGCAAGTCGCTTGTTAGCGGGAGGGATTTACGAGCAGTACTTC. It encodes CASRLLAGGIYEQYF.

The rearrangement uses TRBV10-1 and TRBJ2-2; 7 positions match TRBD1. Germline CDR1 WNHNN, CDR2 SYGVQD (reference sequence). Germline trimming cut 6 bases from V and 5 bases from J; bases unmatched to any gene: 3. The CDR3 is made up of 13 amino acids. CDR3 amino acids: CASSQTGTGELFF. The CDR3 DNA is TGCGCCAGCAGCCAGACAGGGACCGGGGAGCTGTTTTTT.

This sequence joins TRBV19 and TRBJ1-1, with a possible D match to TRBD1 (5 bases). Trimming shortened V by 1 base and J by 3 bases, and 6 bases separated the two germline ends. CDR1 LNHDA and CDR2 SQIVND come from the germline V gene (reference sequence). There are 13 residues in the CDR3. CDR3 loop: CASSIGRDTEAFF. CDR3 nucleotides: TGTGCCAGTAGTATAGGCAGGGACACTGAAGCTTTCTTT.

The chain joins TRBV5-4 to TRBJ2-5, with 11 bases fitting TRBD2. The trim removed 3 bases at V and 0 bases at J, leaving 4 bases unmatched. Germline CDR1 reads SGHNT; CDR2 reads YYREEE (reference sequence). The CDR3 has 16 amino acids. CDR3 in amino acids: CASSSRLAGYQETQYF. The CDR3 DNA is TGTGCCAGCAGCTCCCGACTAGCGGGGTACCAAGAGACCCAGTACTTC. Full variable domain (missing parts from reference TRBV5-4 and TRBJ2-5): ETGVTQSPTHLIKTRGQQVTLRCSSQSGHNTVSWYQQALGQGPQFIFQYYREEENGRGNFPPRFSGLQFPNYSSELNVNALELDDSALYLCASSSRLAGYQETQYFGPGTRLLVL.

This CDR3 is CAREGTSGTDTQYF. CDR3 coding DNA: TGTGCCAGGGAGGGTACTAGCGGCACAGATACGCAGTATTTT. This chain joins TRBV30 and TRBJ2-3, with TRBD2 identical over 7 bases. V shed 8 bases, J shed 1 base, and the junction held 9 bases outside the gene matches. This CDR3 has 14 amino acids. Germline loops: CDR1 GTSNPN, CDR2 SVGIG (reference sequence).

The gene calls are TRBV11-2 and TRBJ2-7, with TRBD2 as a possible D gene (5 bases). CDR3 length: 14 amino acids. Germline-derived CDR1 and CDR2 are SGHAT and FQNNGV. V gave up 2 bases and J gave up 0 bases, with 8 bases separating them. CDR3 residues: CASSLREISYEQYF. CDR3 DNA: TGTGCCAGCAGCTTAAGGGAGATCTCCTACGAGCAGTACTTC.

The chain carries TRBV18 and TRBJ2-3; D is unresolved. This CDR3 is built from 16 residues. In germline, CDR1 is KGHSH, CDR2 LQKENI. The V end lost 3 bases, the J end lost 1 base, and 14 bases lay between the germline ends. The CDR3 protein is CASSPTVGGRTDTQYF. CDR3 DNA: TGTGCCAGCTCACCTACAGTGGGTGGGCGCACAGATACGCAGTATTTT.

V and J are TRBV10-3 and TRBJ1-4; 8 positions agree with TRBD1. With V trimmed by 6 bases and J by 8 bases, 8 bases remained unmatched. The CDR3 sequence is 14 residues long. The germline V gene has CDR1 ENHRY and CDR2 SYGVKD. The CDR3 sequence is CAIRADRVGEKLFF. In DNA form, the CDR3 reads TGTGCCATCAGGGCGGACAGGGTTGGCGAAAAACTGTTTTTT.

This sequence joins TRBV6-5 and TRBJ1-2; 9 nucleotides line up with TRBD1. With V trimmed by 6 bases and J by 5 bases, 7 bases remained unmatched. Germline lookup yields CDR1 MNHEY and CDR2 SVGAGI. The CDR3 length is 14 residues. The CDR3 DNA reads TGTGCCAGCAGCCGATCTGGGACAGGGTATGGCTACACCTTC. This encodes CASSRSGTGYGYTF.

A few counts support this clone. CDR3 nucleotide sequence: TGTGCCAGCAGTGACAGGGAAATAGAATCACCCCTCCACTTT. Amino acid sequence: CASSDREIESPLHF. V gene TRBV6-1 combines with J gene TRBJ1-6, with D possibly TRBD1 on 5 matching bases. Germline V gene sequence: CDR1 MNHNS, CDR2 SASEGT. The CDR3 loop spans 14 amino acids. V was trimmed by 3 bases and J by 10 bases, leaving 13 bases between them.

This chain connects TRBV10-1 to TRBJ1-3; 10 positions agree with TRBD1. The CDR3 covers 15 residues. Trimming took 4 bases from V and 4 from J; bases not matched to a gene: 4. Germline assignment: CDR1 WNHNN and CDR2 SYGVQD (reference sequence). CDR3 residues: CASSGGTGAGNTIYF. The CDR3 DNA reads as TGCGCCAGCAGTGGCGGGACAGGGGCCGGAAACACCATATATTTT.

This chain uses TRBV6-1 with TRBJ2-5; D gene uncertain. V lost 3 bases to trimming and J lost 9 bases, with 14 bases between them. CDR1 and CDR2 from the germline V gene are MNHNS and SASEGT. This CDR3 has 13 amino acids. In nucleotides, the CDR3 is TGTGCCAGCAGTGATTATAGATCTAGTTCCCAGTACTTC. This gives the protein CASSDYRSSSQYF.

The chain combines TRBV9 with TRBJ1-6; the D gene is possibly TRBD1 (6 bases). V lost 3 bases and J lost 9, with 16 bases in between. Per germline, CDR1 SGDLS and CDR2 YYNGEE. This CDR3 contains 15 residues. CDR3 loop: CASSAGELVSSPLHF. CDR3 in DNA: TGTGCCAGCAGCGCAGGGGAATTAGTCAGTTCACCCCTCCACTTT.

The chain couples TRBV19 to TRBJ1-5; 10 bases align to TRBD1. Looked up from germline, CDR1 is LNHDA and CDR2 is SQIVND (reference sequence). The V and J ends lost 4 bases and 3 bases, in that order; junction bases with no gene match: 6. CDR3 length equals 16 residues. The CDR3 protein is CASSNPGTGVNQPQHF. Here the CDR3 DNA reads TGTGCCAGTAGTAACCCCGGGACAGGGGTCAATCAGCCCCAGCATTTT.

The gene calls are TRBV4-2 and TRBJ2-3, with D tentatively TRBD2 (6 bases). Germline V gene data show CDR1 as LGHNA and CDR2 as YNFKEQ. This CDR3 contains 15 residues. V was cut by 0 bases and J by 4 bases, with 11 bases left in between. The CDR3 is CASSQDARGADTQYF. The CDR3 nucleotides read TGTGCCAGCAGCCAAGATGCCCGCGGGGCAGATACGCAGTATTTT.